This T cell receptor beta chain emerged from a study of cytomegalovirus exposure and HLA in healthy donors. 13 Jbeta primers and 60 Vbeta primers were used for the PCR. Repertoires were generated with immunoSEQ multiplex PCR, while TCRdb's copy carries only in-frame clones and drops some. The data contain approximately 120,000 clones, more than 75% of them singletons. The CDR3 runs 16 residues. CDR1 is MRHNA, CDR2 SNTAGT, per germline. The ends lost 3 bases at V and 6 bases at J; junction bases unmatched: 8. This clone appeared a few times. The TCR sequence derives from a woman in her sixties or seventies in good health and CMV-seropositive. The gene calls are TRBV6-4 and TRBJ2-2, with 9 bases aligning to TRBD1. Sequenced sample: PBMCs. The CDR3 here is CASSERGGQGSGELFF. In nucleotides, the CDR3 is TGTGCCAGCAGTGAACGAGGGGGACAGGGTTCCGGGGAGCTGTTTTTT.